This T cell receptor beta chain derives from a study of cytomegalovirus exposure and HLA in healthy donors. Overall study findings and caveats: Accurate prediction of HLA-A and HLA-B alleles (for most subjects) was reportedly achieved from TCR beta sequences. Some segments of the V type, notably TRBV6-2 and TRBV6-3, were excluded as indistinguishable. Prior analysis indicated that the majority of TCR beta V segments exhibited productivity approximately 90% or approximately 30% of the time.

This CDR3 contains 17 residues. The germline gives CDR1 MGHRA, CDR2 YSYEKL. V lost 1 base and J lost 0, with 13 bases in between. This clone was found once. Its target is not known. Primers for the PCR totalled 60 Vbeta and 13 Jbeta. This table comes from immunoSEQ multiplex PCR, and its TCRdb copy is limited to in-frame clones, with some not included. Of about 150,000 clones detected, 65% to 70% appear once; the ten largest clones hold more than 9%. The J gene is TRBJ1-5, the V gene TRBV4-1, with D uncertain. The sequenced sample consisted of PBMCs. The receptor was isolated from a man aged 25-40 years in good health and CMV-seropositive. CDR3 bases: TGCGCCAGCAGCCAAGTAATTAGTACCATTAGCAATCAGCCCCAGCATTTT. This gives the protein CASSQVISTISNQPQHF.